The clone carrying this T cell receptor gamma chain is categorized as large (0.1 to 1%). One junction end disagrees with the germline gene, perhaps due to a read error. Germline CDR1 VTNTFY, CDR2 YDVSTARD (reference sequence). The CDR3 loop spans 13 amino acids. TCRdb fed the reads into CATT to redo clone calling. The table records some 550 gamma-chain clones, approximately 50% of them present only once. This sample is drawn from a study of gamma-delta chains in newborns, infants, children. Looking at the study overall: Microbial exposure reportedly drives polyclonal innate γδ T cell expansion after birth.

Sequencing input: blood. This TCR was recovered from a child who was a newborn, infant or young child, either healthy, febrile or measles-vaccinated (not recorded which). This chain connects TRGV3 to TRGJ1 or TRGJ2. The CDR3 DNA is TGTGCCACCTGGGGCAGGAATTATTATAAGAAACTCTTT. This sequence encodes CATWGRNYYKKLF.